The following is a T cell receptor beta chain sequence with its context. Method: immunoSEQ multiplex PCR; TCRdb's copy keeps in-frame clones and lacks some. The data contain some 300,000 clones, 88% of them seen just once; the ten biggest clones take up 5.5% to 7%. This record belongs to a study of blood T cell repertoires in COVID-19. At the level of the study: There were acute and convalescent COVID-19 samples, and they came from the United States, Italy and Spain. Sample material is recorded as cDNA or gDNA derived from T cells, B-cell-depleted T cells, or PBMCs.

Germline-derived CDR1 and CDR2 are KGHDR and SFDVKD. V gave up 2 bases and J gave up 4 bases; unmatched junction bases: 3. This CDR3 comprises 15 residues. This rearrangement joins TRBV24-1 to TRBJ1-4, with 7 bases identical to TRBD1. The sequencing input was peripheral blood. The TCR comes from a woman in her twenties or thirties who had recovered from COVID-19. CDR3 protein: CATSDSQGYNEKLFF. In DNA form, the CDR3 reads TGTGCCACCAGTGATTCACAGGGGTATAATGAAAAACTGTTTTTT.